This T cell receptor (beta chain) derives from a study of CD8 T cells in ankylosing spondylitis. Study conclusions and caveats: Typical of ankylosing spondylitis blood, it appeared, was a TCR beta motif of eight highly homologous variants.

A note on this clonotype: Its antigen is not identified.

The germline V gene has CDR1 SNHLY and CDR2 FYNNEI. Trimming took 5 bases from V and 3 from J, leaving 11 bases between them. This CDR3 spans 14 amino acids. In TCRdb, the 5' RACE reads were re-called with MiXCR into one record per CDR3 protein. The table lists about 540,000 distinct CDR3 sequences, roughly 12% of them singletons. The chain combines TRBV2 with TRBJ2-1; the D gene is possibly TRBD2 (6 bases). The TCR sequence derives from a male donor with ankylosing spondylitis. The specimen was blood, either unsorted or a sorted T cell fraction (not recorded which). The CDR3 region is CASSPSASYNEQFF. The DNA of the CDR3 is TGTGCCAGCAGTCCTAGCGCCAGCTACAATGAGCAGTTCTTC.